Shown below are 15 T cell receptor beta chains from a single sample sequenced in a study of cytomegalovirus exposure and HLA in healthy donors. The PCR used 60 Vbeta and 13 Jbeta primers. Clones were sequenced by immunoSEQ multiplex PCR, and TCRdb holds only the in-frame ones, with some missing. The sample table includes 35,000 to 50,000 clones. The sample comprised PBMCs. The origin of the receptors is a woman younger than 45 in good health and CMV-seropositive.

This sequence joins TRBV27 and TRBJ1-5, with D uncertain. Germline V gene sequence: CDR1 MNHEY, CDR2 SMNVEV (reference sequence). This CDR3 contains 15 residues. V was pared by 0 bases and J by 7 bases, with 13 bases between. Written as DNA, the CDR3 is TGTGCCAGCAGTTTATCAGCGGCAGAGAAACAGCCCCAGCATTTT. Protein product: CASSLSAAEKQPQHF.

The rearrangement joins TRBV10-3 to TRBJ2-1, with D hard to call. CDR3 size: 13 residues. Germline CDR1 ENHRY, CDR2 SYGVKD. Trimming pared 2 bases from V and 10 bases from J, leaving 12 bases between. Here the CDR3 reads CAISEGRRREQFF. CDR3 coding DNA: TGTGCCATCAGTGAGGGGCGCAGACGCGAGCAGTTCTTC.

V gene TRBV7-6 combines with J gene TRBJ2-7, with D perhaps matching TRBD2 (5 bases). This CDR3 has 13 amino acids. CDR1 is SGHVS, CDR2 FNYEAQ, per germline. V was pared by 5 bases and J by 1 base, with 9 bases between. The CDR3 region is CASSPRGSYEQYF. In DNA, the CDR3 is TGTGCCAGCAGCCCTCGAGGGTCCTACGAGCAGTACTTC.

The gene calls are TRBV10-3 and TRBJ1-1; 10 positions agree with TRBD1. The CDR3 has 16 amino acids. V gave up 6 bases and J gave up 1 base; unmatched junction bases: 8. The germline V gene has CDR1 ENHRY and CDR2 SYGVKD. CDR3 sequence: CAISPGQGDWNTEAFF. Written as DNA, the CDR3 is TGTGCCATCAGCCCAGGACAGGGGGATTGGAACACTGAAGCTTTCTTT.

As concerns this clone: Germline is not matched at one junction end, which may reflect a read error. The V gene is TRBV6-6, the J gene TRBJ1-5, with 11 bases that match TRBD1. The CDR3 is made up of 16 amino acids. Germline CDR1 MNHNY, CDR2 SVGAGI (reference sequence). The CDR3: CASSYSGQGASTNSGF. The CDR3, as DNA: TGTGCCAGCAGTTACTCCGGACAGGGGGCCTCAACCAACTCGGGTTTT.

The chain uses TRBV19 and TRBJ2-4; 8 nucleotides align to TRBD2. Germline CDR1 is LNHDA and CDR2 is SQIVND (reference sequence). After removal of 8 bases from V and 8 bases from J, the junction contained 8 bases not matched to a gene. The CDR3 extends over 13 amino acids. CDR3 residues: CASAGTSPYIQYF. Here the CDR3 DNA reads TGTGCCAGTGCCGGGACTAGTCCGTACATTCAGTACTTC.

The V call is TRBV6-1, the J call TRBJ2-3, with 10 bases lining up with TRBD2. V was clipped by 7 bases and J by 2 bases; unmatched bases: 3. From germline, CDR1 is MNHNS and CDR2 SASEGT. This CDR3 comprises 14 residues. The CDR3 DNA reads TGTGCCAGCAAGCGGGGGGGCCACACAGATACGCAGTATTTT. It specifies CASKRGGHTDTQYF.

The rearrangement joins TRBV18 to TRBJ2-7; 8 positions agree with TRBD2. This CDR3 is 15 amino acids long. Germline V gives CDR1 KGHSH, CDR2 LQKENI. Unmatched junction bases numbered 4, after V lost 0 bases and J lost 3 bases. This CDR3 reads CASSPPGGGVYEQYF. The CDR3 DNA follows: TGTGCCAGCTCACCACCCGGGGGGGGCGTCTACGAGCAGTACTTC.

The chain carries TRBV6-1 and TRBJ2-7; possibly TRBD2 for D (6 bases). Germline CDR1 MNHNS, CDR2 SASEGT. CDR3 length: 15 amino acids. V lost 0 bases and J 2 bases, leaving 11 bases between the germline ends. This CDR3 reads CASSEAAGQAYEQYF. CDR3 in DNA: TGTGCCAGCAGTGAAGCTGCGGGGCAAGCCTACGAGCAGTACTTC.

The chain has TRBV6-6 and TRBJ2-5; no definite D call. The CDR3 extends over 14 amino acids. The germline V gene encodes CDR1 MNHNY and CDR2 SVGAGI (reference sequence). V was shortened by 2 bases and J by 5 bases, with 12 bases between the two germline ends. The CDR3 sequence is CASSYEALSETQYF. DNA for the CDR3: TGTGCCAGCAGTTACGAGGCGCTATCGGAGACCCAGTACTTC.

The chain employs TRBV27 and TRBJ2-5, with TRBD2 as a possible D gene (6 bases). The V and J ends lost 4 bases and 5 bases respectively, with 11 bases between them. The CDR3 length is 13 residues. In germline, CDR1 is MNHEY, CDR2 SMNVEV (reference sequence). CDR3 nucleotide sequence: TGTGCCAGCAGTTGGGCTCGGGGGGAGACCCAGTACTTC. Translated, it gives CASSWARGETQYF.

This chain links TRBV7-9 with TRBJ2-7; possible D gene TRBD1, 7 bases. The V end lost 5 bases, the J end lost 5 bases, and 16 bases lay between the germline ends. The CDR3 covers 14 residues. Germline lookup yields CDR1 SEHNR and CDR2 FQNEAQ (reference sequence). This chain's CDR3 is CASSAQGRGDEQYF. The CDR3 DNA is TGTGCCAGCAGCGCACAGGGGCGGGGAGACGAGCAGTACTTC. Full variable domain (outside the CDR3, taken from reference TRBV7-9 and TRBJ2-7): DTGVSQNPRHKITKRGQNVTFRCDPISEHNRLYWYRQTLGQGPEFLTYFQNEAQLEKSRLLSDRFSAERPKGSFSTLEIQRTEQGDSAMYLCASSAQGRGDEQYFGPGTRLTVT.

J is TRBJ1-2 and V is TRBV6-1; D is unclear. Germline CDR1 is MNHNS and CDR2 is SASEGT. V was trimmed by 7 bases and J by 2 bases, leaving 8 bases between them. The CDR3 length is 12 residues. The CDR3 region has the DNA TGTGCCAGCAACGGCGGGAACTATGGCTACACCTTC. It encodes CASNGGNYGYTF.

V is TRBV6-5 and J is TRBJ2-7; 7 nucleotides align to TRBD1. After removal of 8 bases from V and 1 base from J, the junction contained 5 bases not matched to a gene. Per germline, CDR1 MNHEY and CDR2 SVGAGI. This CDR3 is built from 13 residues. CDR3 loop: CASRGRGSYEQYF. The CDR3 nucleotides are TGTGCCAGCCGCGGCAGGGGGTCCTACGAGCAGTACTTC.

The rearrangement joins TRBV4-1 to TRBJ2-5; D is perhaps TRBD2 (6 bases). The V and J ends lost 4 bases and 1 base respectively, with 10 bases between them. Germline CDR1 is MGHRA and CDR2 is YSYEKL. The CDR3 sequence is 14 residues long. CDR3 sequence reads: CASSPPGVQETQYF. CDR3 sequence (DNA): TGCGCCAGCAGCCCGCCGGGGGTCCAAGAGACCCAGTACTTC.